The rows below give T cell receptor beta chains drawn from one sample of a study of blood T cell repertoires in COVID-19. Assay used: immunoSEQ multiplex PCR; TCRdb lists only in-frame clones, some missing. The repertoire holds some 140,000 clones, with approximately 85% as singletons. The sequenced material came from peripheral blood. These receptors came from a man aged 55 to 69 with COVID-19, enrolled during active disease. The CDR3 runs from the conserved cysteine through the conserved F or W. D genes are given only for firm matches. For some rows the clone size is stated as once, few or many, or as a class when expanded; others skip it.

>NA|TRBJ1-1|TRBV11-3|TRBD1
TGTGCCAGCAGGGCCGGGACAGCTGACACTGAAGCTTTCTTT
CASRAGTADTEAFF
>NA|TRBJ2-5|TRBV7-7|NA
TGTGCTAGCAGCTTAGATGTGGGGAGGACCCAGTACTTC
CASSLDVGRTQYF
>NA|TRBJ1-1|TRBV6-2/TRBV6-3|NA
TGTGCCAGCAGTTACTCGACGGGCAGGGTGAACACTGAAGCTTTCTTT
CASSYSTGRVNTEAFF
>NA|TRBJ2-3|TRBV11-2|TRBD2
TGTGCCAGCAGCTTAGCTGGACTAGCCGTCACAGATACGCAGTATTTT
CASSLAGLAVTDTQYF
>NA|TRBJ1-1|TRBV3-1/TRBV3-2|NA
TGTGCCAGCAGCCAAGTTAAGGGGGTTGAAGCTTTCTTT
CASSQVKGVEAFF
>NA|TRBJ2-7|TRBV29-1|TRBD2
TGCAGCGCCGAGACTAGCGGGCTCTACGAGCAGTACTTC
CSAETSGLYEQYF
>NA|TRBJ1-2|TRBV30|NA
TGTGCCTGGAGTGTAGGAGGGGCCCCTAACTATGGCTACACCTTC
CAWSVGGAPNYGYTF
>NA|TRBJ1-2|TRBV6-1|NA
TGTGCCAGCAGAGAACAGGGTAAAAATTCAGGGTATGGCTACACCTTC
CASREQGKNSGYGYTF
>NA|TRBJ1-1|TRBV7-3|NA
TGTGCCAGCAGTCGTGACAGTATGAACACTGAAGCTTTCTTT
CASSRDSMNTEAFF
>NA|TRBJ2-1|TRBV2|TRBD2
TGTGCCAGCAGTCTAGTTGGACTAGCGGGAGGTCAGAGTTCCTACAATGAGCAGTTCTTC
CASSLVGLAGGQSSYNEQFF
>NA|TRBJ2-1|TRBV29-1|NA
TGCAGCGTTAAAGGGAGTTACAATGAGCAGTTCTTC
CSVKGSYNEQFF
>NA|TRBJ2-5|TRBV24-1|TRBD2
TGTGCCACCAGTGCCCCCTATGGGGTAGCGGGAGGTGGTGAGACCCAGTACTTC
CATSAPYGVAGGGETQYF
>NA|TRBJ1-2|TRBV6-5|NA
TGTGCCAGCAGTTACCCCGGTGGCTATGGCTACACCTTC
CASSYPGGYGYTF
>few|TRBJ2-1|TRBV14|NA
TGTGCCAGCAGCCAAGAGTTGGACTGGAGCTCCTACAATGAGCAGTTCTTC
CASSQELDWSSYNEQFF
>NA|TRBJ1-4|TRBV4-2|NA
TGTGCCAGCAGCCAAGTACGGGGCGGAGGGGATGAAAAACTGTTTTTT
CASSQVRGGGDEKLFF
>NA|TRBJ1-1|TRBV13|TRBD1
TGTGCCAGCAGGACAGGGTACACTGAAGCTTTCTTT
CASRTGYTEAFF
>NA|TRBJ1-2|TRBV4-2|NA
TGTGCCAGCAGCCAAAATACAGGAGTCTACACCTTC
CASSQNTGVYTF
>NA|TRBJ1-5|TRBV7-9|NA
TGTGCCAGCAGGTTCCAAGAGGGGCCCCAGCATTTT
CASRFQEGPQHF
>NA|TRBJ2-7|TRBV19|TRBD2
TGTGCCAGTAGTATGGGACTAGCGGGGGGCGTCGGGAGCTCCTACGAGCAGTACTTC
CASSMGLAGGVGSSYEQYF
>few|TRBJ1-2|TRBV4-3|TRBD1
TGCGCCAGCAGCCAGGCGTTGGGACAGTTCTATGGCTACACCTTC
CASSQALGQFYGYTF
>few|TRBJ1-1|TRBV4-3|TRBD1
TGCGCCAGCAGCCAAGACGGGACAGGGTGGGACACTGAAGCTTTCTTT
CASSQDGTGWDTEAFF
>NA|TRBJ2-7|TRBV4-1|TRBD2
TGCGCCAGCAGCCAAGGATCATCTAGCGGCCCTACCTACGAGCAGTACTTC
CASSQGSSSGPTYEQYF
>once|TRBJ1-5|TRBV2|NA
TGTGCCAGCAGTGAATCCCTACAGCCCCAGCATTTT
CASSESLQPQHF
>NA|TRBJ1-4|TRBV7-8|NA
TGTGCCAGCAGCCGCACAGGCCTCAATGAAAAACTGTTTTTT
CASSRTGLNEKLFF
>NA|TRBJ2-2|TRBV12-3/TRBV12-4|NA
TGTGCCAGCAGTTTATACGGGACCGGGGAGCTGTTTTTT
CASSLYGTGELFF
>NA|TRBJ1-5|TRBV25-1|NA
TGTGCCAGCAGTGCGGGGGTTCAGCCCCAGCATTTT
CASSAGVQPQHF
>NA|TRBJ1-4|TRBV15|TRBD1
TGTGCCACCAGCAGTCAAAGCCCAGGGGGGCGCCTTGGAAAACTGTTTTTT
CATSSQSPGGRLGKLFF
>NA|TRBJ1-2|TRBV29-1|TRBD1
TGCAGCGTGACAGGGTTCCACTATGGCTACACCTTC
CSVTGFHYGYTF
>once|TRBJ1-1|TRBV18|TRBD1
TGTGCCAGCTCGGGGACAGTCGGGCTGAGCACTGAAGCTTTCTTT
CASSGTVGLSTEAFF
>NA|TRBJ1-2|TRBV14|TRBD1
TGTGCCAGCACCAAAGGGGCAGGGGGCTCTGGCTACACCTTC
CASTKGAGGSGYTF
>NA|TRBJ2-1|TRBV18|TRBD2
TGTGCCAGCTCACCCATCCAGCGGGGGGCTTACAATGAGCAGTTCTTC
CASSPIQRGAYNEQFF
>NA|TRBJ1-5|TRBV10-3|NA
TGTGCCATCCACGGCAGACTCAATCAGCCCCAGCATTTT
CAIHGRLNQPQHF
>NA|TRBJ1-3|TRBV30|NA
TGTGCCTGGAGTTCCGGTGGAAACACCATATATTTT
CAWSSGGNTIYF
>once|TRBJ1-5|TRBV6-2/TRBV6-3|TRBD1
TGTGCCAGCAGTTACTCGGGACAGGGGGCCTCCAAATATGCTCAGCCCCAGCATTTT
CASSYSGQGASKYAQPQHF
>NA|TRBJ1-1|TRBV12-3/TRBV12-4|NA
TGTGCCAGCAGTTTGGCTGGGAACACTGAAGCTTTCTTT
CASSLAGNTEAFF
>NA|TRBJ1-4|TRBV2|NA
TGTGCCAGCAGTCAAACAGGGACTACAACTAATGAAAAACTGTTTTTT
CASSQTGTTTNEKLFF
>NA|TRBJ2-3|TRBV18|TRBD1
TGTGCCAGCTCACCACCTAGGACAGGGAGCACAGATACGCAGTATTTT
CASSPPRTGSTDTQYF
>NA|TRBJ2-1|TRBV11-1|NA
TGTGCCAGCAGCCGGGGACTGCCCCAATACAATGAGCAGTTCTTC
CASSRGLPQYNEQFF
>NA|TRBJ2-3|TRBV14|NA
TGTGCCAGCAGCCAGGACTACAGAGATACGCAGTATTTT
CASSQDYRDTQYF
>NA|TRBJ1-1|TRBV9|TRBD1
TGTGCCAGCAGCGTAGGAGGGACAGGGATAACTGAAGCTTTCTTT
CASSVGGTGITEAFF
>NA|TRBJ2-3|TRBV11-3|NA
TGTGCCAGCAGCTGGCGGGGGCACAGCACAGATACGCAGTATTTT
CASSWRGHSTDTQYF
>NA|TRBJ2-7|TRBV3-1/TRBV3-2|TRBD2
TGTGCCAGCAGCCAAGTAGGAGGACTAGCGGGAGCTGAGCAGTACTTC
CASSQVGGLAGAEQYF
>NA|TRBJ2-3|TRBV7-9|TRBD1
TGTGCCAGCCTGGTGATGCTGGACAGGGGAACAGATACGCAGTATTTT
CASLVMLDRGTDTQYF
>NA|TRBJ2-3|TRBV7-2|TRBD2
TGTGCCAGCAGCTTAGTTCTCCTAGCGGGAACCCTTAGCACAGATACGCAGTATTTT
CASSLVLLAGTLSTDTQYF
>NA|TRBJ2-7|TRBV7-9|NA
TGTGCCAGCAGCTTCTTTCCAGGGGACTACGAGCAGTACTTC
CASSFFPGDYEQYF
>NA|TRBJ2-2|TRBV28|TRBD2
TGTGCCAGCAGTTCCGGACTAGAGAACACCGGGGAGCTGTTTTTT
CASSSGLENTGELFF
>NA|TRBJ1-3|TRBV11-1|TRBD1
TGTGCCAGCAGCCTGCGGACAGGGTTCAACACCATATATTTT
CASSLRTGFNTIYF
>NA|TRBJ1-3|TRBV28|TRBD1
TGTGCCAGCAGTCCCGAGGACAGGGGCTTTGGAAACACCATATATTTT
CASSPEDRGFGNTIYF
>NA|TRBJ1-1|TRBV6-6|TRBD1
TGTGCCGGTCAAGGGACAGGGAGTGGTAGGAACACTGAAGCTTTCTTT
CAGQGTGSGRNTEAFF
>NA|TRBJ2-7|TRBV18|TRBD2
TGTGCCAGCTCACCACGTCTAGCGGAGGCTCCCGAGCAGTACTTC
CASSPRLAEAPEQYF
>NA|TRBJ2-2|TRBV5-1|NA
TGCGCCAGCAGCTTGGAACAGAACACCGGGGAGCTGTTTTTT
CASSLEQNTGELFF